The clone carrying this T cell receptor (beta chain) was counted between two and nine times. Its antigen is not identified. V gave up 0 bases and J gave up 2 bases, with 11 bases separating them. This CDR3 is 14 amino acids long. Germline V CDR1 and CDR2: DFQATT, SNEGSKA (reference sequence). The data were taken from a study of identical twins. Template switching, a step in the protocol, added a universal primer site, and cDNA carried unique molecular identifiers. TCRdb re-analysed the 5' RACE reads in MiXCR, keeping a single row per CDR3 protein. The top ten clones hold about 2.7% of a sample with some 440,000 distinct CDR3 sequences, approximately 24% of them seen once. Study conclusions and caveats: Surplus twin overlap in beta out-of-frame sequences was less pronounced.

This same sample was also part of a study on T cells expressing NK-cell markers. Per that study: Of eight sequenced donors, seven were HCMV-seropositive and one HCMV-seronegative. In several donors, dominant clonotypes made up about 28.3-65% of CD3+CD56-NKG2C+ cells.

The sample taken for sequencing was CD4+ T cells sorted from blood. The TCR comes from a young woman in good health. V is TRBV20-1 and J is TRBJ2-7; D might be TRBD2 (5 bases). The DNA of the CDR3 is TGCAGTGCTAGAGATTTCAGCGGTCCCTACGAGCAGTACTTC. Its translation is CSARDFSGPYEQYF.